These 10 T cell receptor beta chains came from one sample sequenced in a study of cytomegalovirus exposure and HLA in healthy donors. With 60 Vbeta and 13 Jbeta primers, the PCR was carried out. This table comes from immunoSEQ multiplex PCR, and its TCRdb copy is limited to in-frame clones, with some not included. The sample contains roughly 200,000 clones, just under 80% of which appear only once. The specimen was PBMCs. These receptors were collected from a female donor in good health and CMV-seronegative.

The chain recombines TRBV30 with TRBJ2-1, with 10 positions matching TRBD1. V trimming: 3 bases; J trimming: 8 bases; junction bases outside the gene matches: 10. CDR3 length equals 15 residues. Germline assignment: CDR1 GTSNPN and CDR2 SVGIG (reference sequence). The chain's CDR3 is CAWSSGTGVSHEQFF. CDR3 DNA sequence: TGTGCCTGGAGCTCCGGGACAGGGGTTAGTCATGAGCAGTTCTTC.

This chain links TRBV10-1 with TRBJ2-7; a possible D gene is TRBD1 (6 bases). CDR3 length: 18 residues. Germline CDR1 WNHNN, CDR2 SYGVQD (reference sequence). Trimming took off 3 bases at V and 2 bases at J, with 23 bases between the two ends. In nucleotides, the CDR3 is TGCGCCAGCAGTGAAGGAGCGGACAGTTATATTATCGCCTACGAGCAGTACTTC. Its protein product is CASSEGADSYIIAYEQYF.

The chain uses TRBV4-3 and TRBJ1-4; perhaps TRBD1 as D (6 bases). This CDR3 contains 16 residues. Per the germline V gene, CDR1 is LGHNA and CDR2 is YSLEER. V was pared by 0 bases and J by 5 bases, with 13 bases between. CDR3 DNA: TGCGCCAGCAGCCAAGATACGGGACACGGAAATGAAAAACTGTTTTTT. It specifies CASSQDTGHGNEKLFF.

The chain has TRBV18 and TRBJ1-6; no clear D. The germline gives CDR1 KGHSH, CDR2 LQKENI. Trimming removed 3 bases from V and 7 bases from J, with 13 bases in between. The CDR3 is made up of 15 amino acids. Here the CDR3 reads CASSPRLLANSPLHF. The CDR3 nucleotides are TGTGCCAGCTCACCCCGACTCCTGGCGAATTCACCCCTCCACTTT.

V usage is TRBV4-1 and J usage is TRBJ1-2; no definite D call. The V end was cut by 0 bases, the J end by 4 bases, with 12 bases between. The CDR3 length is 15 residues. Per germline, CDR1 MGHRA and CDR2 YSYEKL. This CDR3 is CASSQDRGSFYGYTF. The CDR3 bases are TGCGCCAGCAGCCAAGATAGAGGGTCATTCTATGGCTACACCTTC.

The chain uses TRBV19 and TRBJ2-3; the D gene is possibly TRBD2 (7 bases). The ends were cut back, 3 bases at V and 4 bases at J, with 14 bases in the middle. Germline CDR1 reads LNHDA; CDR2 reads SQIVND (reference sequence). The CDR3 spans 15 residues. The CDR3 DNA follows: TGTGCCAGTAGTATTGGGTCGGGGGGCTCAGATACGCAGTATTTT. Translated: CASSIGSGGSDTQYF.

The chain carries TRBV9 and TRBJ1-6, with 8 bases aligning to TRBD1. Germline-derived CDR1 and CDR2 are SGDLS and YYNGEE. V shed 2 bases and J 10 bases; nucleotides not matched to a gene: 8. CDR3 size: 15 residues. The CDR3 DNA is TGTGCCAGCAGCGTGAGGGACAGGAGAGAGTCACCCCTCCACTTT. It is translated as CASSVRDRRESPLHF. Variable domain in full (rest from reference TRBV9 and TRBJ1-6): DSGVTQTPKHLITATGQRVTLRCSPRSGDLSVYWYQQSLDQGLQFLIQYYNGEERAKGNILERFSAQQFPDLHSELNLSSLELGDSALYFCASSVRDRRESPLHFGNGTRLTVT.

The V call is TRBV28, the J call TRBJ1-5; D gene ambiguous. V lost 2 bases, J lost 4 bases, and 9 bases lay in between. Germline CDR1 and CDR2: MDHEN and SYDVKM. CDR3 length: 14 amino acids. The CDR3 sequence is CASSLRRLNQPQHF. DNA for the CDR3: TGTGCCAGCAGTTTACGTCGCCTAAATCAGCCCCAGCATTTT. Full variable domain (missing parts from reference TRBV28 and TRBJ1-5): DVKVTQSSRYLVKRTGEKVFLECVQDMDHENMFWYRQDPGLGLRLIYFSYDVKMKEKGDIPEGYSVSREKKERFSLILESASTNQTSMYLCASSLRRLNQPQHFGDGTRLSIL.

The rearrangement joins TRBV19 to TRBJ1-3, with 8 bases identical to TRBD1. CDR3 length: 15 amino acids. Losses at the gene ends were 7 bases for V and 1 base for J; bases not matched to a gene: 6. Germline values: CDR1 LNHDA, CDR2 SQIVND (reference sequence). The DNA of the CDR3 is TGTGCCAGTAATGACAGGGGTGTATCTGGAAACACCATATATTTT. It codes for CASNDRGVSGNTIYF.

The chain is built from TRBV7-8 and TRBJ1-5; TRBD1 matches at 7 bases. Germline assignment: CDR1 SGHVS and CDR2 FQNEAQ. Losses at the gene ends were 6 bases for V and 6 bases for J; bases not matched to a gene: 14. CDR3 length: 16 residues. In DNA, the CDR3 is TGTGCCAGCAGACCTACCCGAGGACAGGCGGGTCAGCCCCAGCATTTT. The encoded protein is CASRPTRGQAGQPQHF.